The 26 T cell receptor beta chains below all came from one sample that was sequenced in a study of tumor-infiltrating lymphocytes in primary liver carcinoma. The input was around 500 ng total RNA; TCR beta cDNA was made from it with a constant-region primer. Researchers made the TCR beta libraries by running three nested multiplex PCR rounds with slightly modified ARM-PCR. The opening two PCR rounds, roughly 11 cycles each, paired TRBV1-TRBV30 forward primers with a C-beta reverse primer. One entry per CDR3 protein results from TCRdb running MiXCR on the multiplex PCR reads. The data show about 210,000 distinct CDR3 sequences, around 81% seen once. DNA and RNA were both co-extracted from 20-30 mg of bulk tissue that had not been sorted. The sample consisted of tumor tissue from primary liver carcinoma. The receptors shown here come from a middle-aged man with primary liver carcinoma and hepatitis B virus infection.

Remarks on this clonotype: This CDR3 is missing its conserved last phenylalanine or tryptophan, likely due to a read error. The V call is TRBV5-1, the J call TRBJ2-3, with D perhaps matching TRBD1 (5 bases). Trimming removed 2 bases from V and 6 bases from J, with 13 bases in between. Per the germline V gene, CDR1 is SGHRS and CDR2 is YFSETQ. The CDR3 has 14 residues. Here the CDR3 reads CASSFYDSPDTQYY. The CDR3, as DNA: TGCGCCAGCAGCTTTTATGACAGTCCGGATACGCAGTATTAT.

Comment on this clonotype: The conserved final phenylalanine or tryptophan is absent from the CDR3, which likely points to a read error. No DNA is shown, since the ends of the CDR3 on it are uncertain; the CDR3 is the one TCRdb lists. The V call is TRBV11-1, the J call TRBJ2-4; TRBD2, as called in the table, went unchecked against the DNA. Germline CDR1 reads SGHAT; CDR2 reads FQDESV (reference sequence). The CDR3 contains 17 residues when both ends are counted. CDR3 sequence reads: CASNFAGTSGTKNIRYL.

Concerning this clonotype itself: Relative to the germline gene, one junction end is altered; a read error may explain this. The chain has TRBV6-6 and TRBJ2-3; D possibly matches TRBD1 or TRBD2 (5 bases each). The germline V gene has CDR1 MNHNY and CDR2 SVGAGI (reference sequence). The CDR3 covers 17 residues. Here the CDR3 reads CASRPQGTSGLTDMQYF. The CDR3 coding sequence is TGTGCGAGCAGACCGCAGGGTACTAGTGGTCTCACAGATATGCAGTATTTT.

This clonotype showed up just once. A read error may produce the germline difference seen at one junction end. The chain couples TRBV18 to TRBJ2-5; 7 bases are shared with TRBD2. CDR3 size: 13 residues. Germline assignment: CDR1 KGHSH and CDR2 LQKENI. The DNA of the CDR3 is TGTGTCAGCTCACTCGTAGCGGGAGAGACCCAGTACTTC. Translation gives CVSSLVAGETQYF.

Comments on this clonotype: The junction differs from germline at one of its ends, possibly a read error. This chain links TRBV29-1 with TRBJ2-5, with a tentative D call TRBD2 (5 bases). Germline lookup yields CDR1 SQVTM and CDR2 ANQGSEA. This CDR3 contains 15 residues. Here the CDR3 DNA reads TGTACCGTTGAATCGGCCAGTTACCAGGAGGAGACCCAGTACTTT. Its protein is CTVESASYQEETQYF.

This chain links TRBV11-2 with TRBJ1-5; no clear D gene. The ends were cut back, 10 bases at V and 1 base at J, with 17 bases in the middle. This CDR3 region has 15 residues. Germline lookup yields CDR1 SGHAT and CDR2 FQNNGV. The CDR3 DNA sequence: TGTGCCAATAGCTTAGCAGAGGGCAGCAATCAGCCCCAGCATTTT. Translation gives CANSLAEGSNQPQHF.

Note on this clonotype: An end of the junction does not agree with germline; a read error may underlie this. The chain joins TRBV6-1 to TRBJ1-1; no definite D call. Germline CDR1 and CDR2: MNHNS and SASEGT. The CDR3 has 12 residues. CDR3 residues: CASNRWNTEAFF. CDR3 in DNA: TGTGCCAGCAATAGGTGGAACACTGAAGCTTTCTTC.

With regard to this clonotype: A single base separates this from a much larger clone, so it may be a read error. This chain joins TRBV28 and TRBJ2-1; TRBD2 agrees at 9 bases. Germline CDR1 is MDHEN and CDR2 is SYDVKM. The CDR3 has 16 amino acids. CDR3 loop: CASSSGTSSSYNKQFF. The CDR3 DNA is TGTGCCAGCAGTTCCGGGACTAGCAGCTCCTACAATAAGCAGTTCTTC.

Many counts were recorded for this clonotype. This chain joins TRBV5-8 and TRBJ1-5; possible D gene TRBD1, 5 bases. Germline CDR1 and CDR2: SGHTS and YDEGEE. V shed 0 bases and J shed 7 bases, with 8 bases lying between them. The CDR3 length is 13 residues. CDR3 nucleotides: TGTGCCAGCAGCTTGGCAGGGCACCAGCCCCAGCATTTT. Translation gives CASSLAGHQPQHF.

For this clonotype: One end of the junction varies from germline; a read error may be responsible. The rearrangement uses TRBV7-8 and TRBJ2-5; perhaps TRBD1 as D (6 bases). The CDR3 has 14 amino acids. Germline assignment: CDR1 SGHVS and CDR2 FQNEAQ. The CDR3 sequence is CASSRGRVIETQYF. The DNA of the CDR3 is TGTGCTAGCAGCAGGGGCAGGGTGATTGAGACCCAGTACTTC.

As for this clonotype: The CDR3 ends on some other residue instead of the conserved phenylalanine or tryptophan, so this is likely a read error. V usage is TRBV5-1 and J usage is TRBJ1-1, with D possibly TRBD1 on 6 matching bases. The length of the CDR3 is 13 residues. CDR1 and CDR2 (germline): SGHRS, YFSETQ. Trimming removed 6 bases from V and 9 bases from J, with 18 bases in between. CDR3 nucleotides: TGCGCCAGCAACAAGGGGGGGGTGGATAAAGCTTTCATC. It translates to CASNKGGVDKAFI.

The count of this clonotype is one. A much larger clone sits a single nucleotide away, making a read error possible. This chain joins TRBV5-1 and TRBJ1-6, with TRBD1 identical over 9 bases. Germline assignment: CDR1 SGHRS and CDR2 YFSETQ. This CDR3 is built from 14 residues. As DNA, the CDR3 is TGCGCCAGCAGCCTGGACAGGGGAAATTCACCCCTCCTCTTT. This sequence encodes CASSLDRGNSPLLF.

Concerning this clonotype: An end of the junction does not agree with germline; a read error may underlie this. The CDR3 sequence is CASGYGLAYQETQYF. As DNA, the CDR3 is TGTGCCAGCGGTTACGGGCTAGCGTATCAAGAGACCCAGTACTTC. The J gene is TRBJ2-5, the V gene TRBV6-2 or TRBV6-3; weak D call: TRBD2 (6 bases). This CDR3 contains 15 residues. The V gene's germline CDR1 is MNHEY and CDR2 SVGEGT.

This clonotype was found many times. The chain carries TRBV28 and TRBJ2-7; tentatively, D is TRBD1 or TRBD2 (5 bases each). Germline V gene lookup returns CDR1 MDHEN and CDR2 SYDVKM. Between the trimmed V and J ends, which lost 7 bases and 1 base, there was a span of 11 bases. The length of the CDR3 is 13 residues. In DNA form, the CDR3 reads TGTGCCAGCACCCCGGGGCAATCCTACGAGCAGTACTTC. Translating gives CASTPGQSYEQYF.

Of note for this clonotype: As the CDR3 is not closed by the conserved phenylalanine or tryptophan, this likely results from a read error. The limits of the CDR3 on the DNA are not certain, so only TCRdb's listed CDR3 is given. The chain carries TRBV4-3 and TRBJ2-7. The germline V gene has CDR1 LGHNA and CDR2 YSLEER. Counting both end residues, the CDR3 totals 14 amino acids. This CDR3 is CASIPKDSTYEQYL.

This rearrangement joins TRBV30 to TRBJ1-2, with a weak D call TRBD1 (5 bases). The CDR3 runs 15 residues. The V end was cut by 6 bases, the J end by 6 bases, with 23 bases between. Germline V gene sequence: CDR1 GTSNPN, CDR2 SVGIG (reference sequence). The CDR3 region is CACPGWTWSVDGYTF. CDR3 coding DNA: TGTGCCTGCCCCGGTTGGACATGGTCGGTGGATGGCTACACCTTC.

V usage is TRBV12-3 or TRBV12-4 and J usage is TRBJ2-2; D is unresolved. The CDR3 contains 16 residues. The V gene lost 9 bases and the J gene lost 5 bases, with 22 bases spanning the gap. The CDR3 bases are TGTGCCAGAGATTCCTCCGCCCCGGGTTGGACCGGGGAGCTGTTTTTT. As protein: CARDSSAPGWTGELFF.

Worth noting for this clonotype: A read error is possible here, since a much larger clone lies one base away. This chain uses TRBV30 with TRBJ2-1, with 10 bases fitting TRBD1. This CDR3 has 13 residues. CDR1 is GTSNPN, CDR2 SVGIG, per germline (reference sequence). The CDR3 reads CTWSGTGVNEQFF. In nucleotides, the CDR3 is TGTACCTGGAGTGGGACAGGGGTGAATGAGCAGTTCTTC.

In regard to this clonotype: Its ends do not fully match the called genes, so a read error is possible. The CDR3 DNA reads TGTACCAGCAGCCTCGCCGGCCCCTACAATGAGCAGCTCTTC. Amino acid sequence: CTSSLAGPYNEQLF. The chain employs TRBV11-3 and TRBJ2-1; D remains ambiguous. This CDR3 comprises 14 residues. CDR1 SGHNT and CDR2 YENEEA come from the germline V gene.

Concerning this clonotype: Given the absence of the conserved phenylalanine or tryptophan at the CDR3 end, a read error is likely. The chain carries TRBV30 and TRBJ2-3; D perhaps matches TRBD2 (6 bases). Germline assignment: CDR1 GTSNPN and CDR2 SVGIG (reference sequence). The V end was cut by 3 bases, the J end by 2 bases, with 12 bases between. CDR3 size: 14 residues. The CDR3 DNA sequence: TGTGCCTGGAGCCGACTAGTGTTCACAGATACGCAGTATATT. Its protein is CAWSRLVFTDTQYI.

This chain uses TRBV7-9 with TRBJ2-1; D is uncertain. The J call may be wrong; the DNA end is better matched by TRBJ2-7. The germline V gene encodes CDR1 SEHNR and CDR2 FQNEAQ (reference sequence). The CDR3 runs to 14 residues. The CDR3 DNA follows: TGTGCCAGCAGCTTAGAAGGTAGTCGGTCTGCGCAGTACTTC. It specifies CASSLEGSRSAQYF.

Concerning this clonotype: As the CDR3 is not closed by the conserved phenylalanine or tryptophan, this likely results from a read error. The CDR3 coding sequence is TGCAGCGTTCGGCCTTGGACAGGGTTCGGAGAGACCCAGTACGTC. It encodes CSVRPWTGFGETQYV. The rearrangement joins TRBV29-1 to TRBJ2-5; 8 nucleotides match TRBD1. CDR3 size: 15 residues. Trimming removed 5 bases from V and 4 bases from J; junction bases left unmatched: 12. Germline V gene sequence: CDR1 SQVTM, CDR2 ANQGSEA.

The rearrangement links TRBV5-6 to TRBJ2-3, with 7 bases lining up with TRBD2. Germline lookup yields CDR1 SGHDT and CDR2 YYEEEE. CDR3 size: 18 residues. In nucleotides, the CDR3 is TGTGATAGCAGCTCCTTGACTAGCCCGGGCAACTTTTTAGATACGCAGTATTTT. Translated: CDSSSLTSPGNFLDTQYF.

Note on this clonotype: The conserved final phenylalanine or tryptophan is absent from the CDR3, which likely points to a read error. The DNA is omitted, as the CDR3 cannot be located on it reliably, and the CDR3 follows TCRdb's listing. The CDR3 protein is CAWDPPSGDLNEHFL. The chain employs TRBV30 and TRBJ2-1; the table calls TRBD2, which could not be checked here. Germline V CDR1 and CDR2: GTSNPN, SVGIG (reference sequence). The CDR3 has 15 residues if both end residues are counted.

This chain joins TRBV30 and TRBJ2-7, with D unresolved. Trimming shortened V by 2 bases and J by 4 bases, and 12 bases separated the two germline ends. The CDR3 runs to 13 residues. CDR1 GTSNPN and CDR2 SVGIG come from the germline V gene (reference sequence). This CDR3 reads CAWSRSQLYEQYF. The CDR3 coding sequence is TGTGCCTGGAGTAGGAGCCAACTATACGAGCAGTACTTC.

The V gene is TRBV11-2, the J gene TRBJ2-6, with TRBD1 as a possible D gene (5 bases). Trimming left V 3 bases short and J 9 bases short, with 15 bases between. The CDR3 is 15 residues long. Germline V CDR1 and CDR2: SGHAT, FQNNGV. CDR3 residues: CASSLDKAGVNVLTF. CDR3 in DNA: TGTGCCAGCAGCTTGGACAAGGCTGGTGTCAACGTCCTGACTTTC. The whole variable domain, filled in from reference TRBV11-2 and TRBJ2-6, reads EAGVAQSPRYKIIEKRQSVAFWCNPISGHATLYWYQQILGQGPKLLIQFQNNGVVDDSQLPKDRFSAERLKGVDSTLKIQPAKLEDSAVYLCASSLDKAGVNVLTFGAGSRLTVL.